Given below is one T cell receptor (beta chain) in context. Original methodology: The assay estimated nucleated cells by amplifying reference gene primers. Libraries were prepared by immunoSEQ multiplex PCR; TCRdb keeps only in-frame clonotypes and omits some of them. V, J and clone size are taken as reported in that table, and D and trimming were inferred from the DNA itself. Of roughly 400,000 clones in the sample, roughly 84% are singletons; the top ten hold about 1.4%. V lost 4 bases, J lost 4 bases, and 12 bases lay in between. There are 13 residues in the CDR3. Germline V gene sequence: CDR1 SGHRS, CDR2 YFSETQ. Self-reported history from a screening survey and questionnaire set each donor's cohort. The data originate from a study of blood T cell repertoires in COVID-19. About the research overall: From the United States, Italy and Spain came samples of acute and convalescent COVID-19. PBMCs, B-cell-depleted T cells, or T cells provided the cDNA or gDNA that made up the material.

The sequence was obtained from a woman between 18 and 29 years old who had been exposed to COVID-19. Sequenced material: PBMCs or T cells enriched from blood (not recorded which). The chain joins TRBV5-1 to TRBJ2-7; TRBD2 is a possible D gene (5 bases). The CDR3 coding sequence is TGCGCCAGCAGCCACGACGGAGGATACGAGCAGTACTTC. Translating gives CASSHDGGYEQYF. Supplemented by reference TRBV5-1 and TRBJ2-7, the full variable domain reads KAGVTQTPRYLIKTRGQQVTLSCSPISGHRSVSWYQQTPGQGLQFLFEYFSETQRNKGNFPGRFSGRQFSNSRSEMNVSTLELGDSALYLCASSHDGGYEQYFGPGTRLTVT.